These T cell receptor beta chains were read from a single sample in a study of cytomegalovirus exposure and HLA in healthy donors. The table came from immunoSEQ multiplex PCR; TCRdb's copy has only in-frame clones and leaves some out. The data hold about 250,000 clones, with roughly 87% observed a single time. Sequencing was carried out using PBMCs. The receptors were gathered from a man between 18 and 29 years old in good health and CMV-seropositive. The conserved cysteine and the conserved F or W are not part of the CDR3 here.

>TRBV14|TRBJ2-3
ASSQTTPRGQPTDTQY
>TRBV5-1|TRBJ1-2
ASSTQGDGYT
>TRBV19|TRBJ2-7
ASSTHRGQVHEQY
>TRBV5-6|TRBJ1-5
ASSLAGTGYQPQH
>TRBV6-6|TRBJ2-7
ASKESSYEQY
>TRBV5-4|TRBJ2-1
ASSPGLASNNEQF
>TRBV7-9|TRBJ1-1
ASSLLGRQGSF
>TRBV10-3|TRBJ2-7
AISRTGGVGNEQY
>TRBV5-1|TRBJ2-5
ASSFGTDQETQY
>TRBV6-1|TRBJ2-1
ASSASPFGEGKNEQF
>TRBV5-6|TRBJ1-1
ASSFPGVGTEAF
>TRBV6-1|TRBJ2-7
ASSASGTSYGYEQY
>TRBV7-6|TRBJ2-1
ASSGARGNNEQF
>TRBV10-3|TRBJ2-3
AISESTSGRPTDTQY
>TRBV30|TRBJ2-7
AWGDRIYEQY
>TRBV29-1|TRBJ2-3
SVQGPGTDTQY
>TRBV6-5|TRBJ1-1
ASSTSLRSTAEAF
>TRBV10-3|TRBJ2-3
AISGHSAGLDTQY
>TRBV13|TRBJ1-1
ASSSLDGFTEAF
>TRBV15|TRBJ2-7
ATSRDYGSSYEQY
>TRBV4-1|TRBJ1-4
ASSRDRVGEKLF
>TRBV6-5|TRBJ1-2
ASSYSSQTGGYT
>TRBV29-1|TRBJ2-4
SVGHGSDKNIQY
>TRBV10-3|TRBJ1-1
AISSGKTALNTEAF
>TRBV4-2|TRBJ2-7
ASSHLGEQY
>TRBV15|TRBJ2-2
ATSRGTSGRDTGELF
>TRBV6-1|TRBJ1-2
ASRVGETGGYT
>TRBV6-5|TRBJ1-2
ASSYAGGIYGYT
>TRBV29-1|TRBJ1-5
SVEDTTGGNQPQH